This TCR beta chain was sequenced in a study of Graves' ophthalmopathy and Graves' hyperthyroidism. Overall study findings and caveats: With approximately 88% sensitivity and approximately 79% specificity, a 13-signature model separated ophthalmopathy from stable hyperthyroidism.

Ophthalmopathy cases showed moderate-to-severe activity, scoring CAS ≥3 and NOSPECS ≥4, with duration under 3 months. Out of around 10 ml of fresh peripheral blood, PBMCs were obtained. The study amplified TCR beta CDR3 regions using RNA transcripts. HTBI-primed RT-PCR formed the first round, and a multiplex PCR formed the second. A single record per CDR3 protein comes from TCRdb applying MiXCR to the multiplex PCR reads. The table has under 350,000 distinct CDR3 sequences, roughly 15% seen once. Trimming took off 3 bases at V and 1 base at J, with 10 bases between the two ends. CDR1 SQVTM and CDR2 ANQGSEA come from the germline V gene. The CDR3 has 13 amino acids. This clonotype was recorded at least ten times. Its antigen remains unidentified.

The J gene is TRBJ2-7, the V gene TRBV29-1; D call uncertain. The sequencing input was peripheral blood. This receptor was obtained from an adult man with Graves' ophthalmopathy. CDR3 nucleotide sequence: TGCAGCGTTGAGACTGCGACGTCCTACGAGCAGTACTTC. This sequence encodes CSVETATSYEQYF.